This T cell receptor beta chain derives from a study of Ad26.COV2.S vaccination and SARS-CoV-2 variants. Study-level background: Vaccine-arm donor from the placebo-controlled COV1001 Ad26.COV2.S trial. Each vaccinee took Ad26.COV2.S intramuscularly, once or twice 56 days apart. General study findings and limits: Whether participants received vaccine or placebo, their non-spike TCR breadth was similar.

As for treatment: around 19 received Ad26.COV2.S at low or high dose, single or two shots; several received placebo; per-sample allocation not given. Samples came from day 63 after the first vaccine or placebo injection. Vaccination used an Ad26 vector expressing Wuhan-strain SARS-CoV-2 spike. TCRdb's table, derived via immunoSEQ multiplex PCR, lists solely in-frame clones and lacks some. The sample lists around 400,000 clones, 83% occurring once. Germline V lookup: CDR1 SGHNT, CDR2 YENEEA. The CDR3 contains 19 residues. The J segment lost 0 bases and the V segment lost 0 bases, leaving 8 bases of the junction unmatched. On this clone: No antigen is known for it.

The sequence was collected from a person between 18 and 65 years old who received the Ad26.COV2.S COVID-19 vaccine or a placebo. The V and J genes are TRBV11-3 and TRBJ2-1; 10 nucleotides align to TRBD2. Sequencing used peripheral blood, obtained in a trial of Ad26.COV2.S vaccine versus placebo. CDR3 loop: CASSLDRAGGPRSYNEQFF. The CDR3 coding sequence is TGTGCCAGCAGCTTAGATCGAGCGGGAGGGCCTCGCTCCTACAATGAGCAGTTCTTC.